The 22 T cell receptor beta chains reported below all come from one sample, sequenced in a study of blood T cells in healthy people across ages. Through a sample-barcoded 5' primer and a J-beta primer mix, a second PCR was run for roughly 7 to 11 cycles. TCRdb recomputed calls from the 5' RACE reads with MiXCR, one row per CDR3 protein. The table includes about 730,000 distinct CDR3 sequences, about 42% detected once. Material for sequencing was blood. These receptors came from an older woman in good health.

Details on this clonotype: A much larger clone is a single base away; this may be a read error. The chain uses TRBV2 and TRBJ2-3; the match to TRBD2 covers 9 bases. This CDR3 is 16 amino acids long. Per the germline V gene, CDR1 is SNHLY and CDR2 is FYNNEI. The DNA of the CDR3 is TGTGCCGGCAGCCCCACCACAGCGGGGGGCTCGGATACGCAGTATTTT. Protein product: CAGSPTTAGGSDTQYF.

The table lists this clonotype with a few counts. Compared with germline, one end of the junction differs, possibly owing to a read error. This chain joins TRBV20-1 and TRBJ2-7, with 8 nucleotides matching TRBD1. The CDR3 runs 15 residues. The V gene's germline CDR1 is DFQATT and CDR2 SNEGSKA (reference sequence). CDR3: CSARDYGQGTYEQYF. The CDR3 region has the DNA TGCAGTGCCAGAGACTACGGACAGGGTACCTACGAGCAGTACTTC.

This clonotype has just a few counts. The rearrangement links TRBV13 to TRBJ2-1; TRBD2 matches 9 bases. Trimming took 4 bases from V and 3 from J; bases not matched to a gene: 10. Germline V gene data show CDR1 as PRHDT and CDR2 as FYEKMQ (reference sequence). This CDR3 is 17 amino acids long. This CDR3 is CASSSPGSGGIYNEQFF. In DNA, the CDR3 is TGTGCCAGCAGCTCTCCTGGGAGCGGGGGGATCTACAATGAGCAGTTCTTC.

V gene TRBV12-3 or TRBV12-4 combines with J gene TRBJ2-2, with 8 bases matching TRBD2. The CDR3 totals 15 residues. J lost 2 bases, V lost 2 bases, and 1 base had no gene match. For the CDR3, the DNA is TGTGCCAGCAGTTTAATAGCGGGAAACACCGGGGAGCTGTTTTTT. Amino acids: CASSLIAGNTGELFF.

This clonotype showed up just a few times. The rearrangement joins TRBV29-1 to TRBJ1-1; TRBD1 matches 7 bases. Germline assignment: CDR1 SQVTM and CDR2 ANQGSEA. The V and J ends lost 6 bases and 0 bases, in that order; junction bases with no gene match: 10. The CDR3 is 15 residues long. The CDR3 reads CSVRLRDSMNTEAFF. The CDR3, as DNA: TGCAGCGTCCGACTCCGGGACAGCATGAACACTGAAGCTTTCTTT.

In this sample, this clonotype turned up once. V usage is TRBV3-1 and J usage is TRBJ2-1; D possibly corresponds to TRBD2 (6 bases). Germline assignment: CDR1 LGHDT and CDR2 YNNKEL (reference sequence). This CDR3 contains 15 residues. The V gene lost 1 base and the J gene lost 5 bases, with 12 bases spanning the gap. Written as DNA, the CDR3 is TGTGCCAGCAGCCAAGGGGAGGTCTCGAACAATGAGCAGTTCTTC. As protein: CASSQGEVSNNEQFF.

The table lists this clonotype with a few counts. This chain links TRBV11-1 with TRBJ2-1; D is ambiguous. Trimming took 4 bases from V and 4 from J, leaving 8 bases between them. The germline V gene encodes CDR1 SGHAT and CDR2 FQDESV (reference sequence). The CDR3 contains 13 residues. The CDR3 nucleotides are TGTGCCAGCAGCTCTACAGCTTACAATGAGCAGTTCTTC. Protein: CASSSTAYNEQFF.

The V gene is TRBV9, the J gene TRBJ2-2, with TRBD1 as a possible D gene (5 bases). V shed 3 bases and J shed 4 bases, with 16 bases lying between them. Germline assignment: CDR1 SGDLS and CDR2 YYNGEE. The CDR3 extends over 16 amino acids. The CDR3 DNA sequence: TGTGCCAGCAGCGACAGGACGGACGTCGGCACCGGGGAGCTGTTTTTT. Protein sequence: CASSDRTDVGTGELFF.

This clonotype was seen only once. A read error is possible here, since a much larger clone lies one base away. The chain recombines TRBV25-1 with TRBJ2-7, with 10 nucleotides matching TRBD1. The germline V gene has CDR1 MGHDK and CDR2 SYGVNS. J lost 4 bases, V lost 3 bases, and 9 bases had no gene match. CDR3 size: 16 residues. This CDR3 is CASSEAGQGGLYEQYF. The CDR3 DNA follows: TGTGCCAGCAGTGAGGCCGGACAGGGGGGACTTTACGAGCAGTACTTC.

V usage is TRBV20-1 and J usage is TRBJ1-4, with 9 bases matching TRBD1. The V gene's germline CDR1 is DFQATT and CDR2 SNEGSKA (reference sequence). This CDR3 comprises 15 residues. V lost 8 bases to trimming and J lost 5 bases; unmatched junction nucleotides: 12. CDR3 nucleotides: TGCAGTTCTACCCCCACAGGGGGCAGGAATGAAAAACTGTTTTTT. Protein sequence: CSSTPTGGRNEKLFF.

The rearrangement joins TRBV4-3 to TRBJ2-1, with a tentative D call TRBD2 (5 bases). V was trimmed by 3 bases and J by 7 bases, leaving 25 bases between them. This CDR3 has 18 amino acids. Germline lookup yields CDR1 LGHNA and CDR2 YSLEER. CDR3 sequence (DNA): TGCGCCAGCAGCCAGGCTCGGCGACGGGAAACTAAACGGAATGAGCAGTTCTTC. Translated, it gives CASSQARRRETKRNEQFF.

In this sample, this clonotype turned up many times. The chain employs TRBV20-1 and TRBJ2-7; no definite D call. Trimming stripped 3 bases from V and 3 bases from J, with 6 bases between. Germline CDR1 reads DFQATT; CDR2 reads SNEGSKA (reference sequence). This CDR3 has 11 amino acids. The CDR3 DNA reads TGCAGTGCTAGGCAGAGCTACGAGCAGTACTTC. As protein: CSARQSYEQYF.

This clonotype has a handful of counts. This chain joins TRBV20-1 and TRBJ2-1; TRBD2 matches at 11 bases. Germline CDR1 reads DFQATT; CDR2 reads SNEGSKA (reference sequence). The CDR3 is 13 amino acids. Trimming cost V 6 bases and J 8 bases; bases outside gene matches: 6. The CDR3 DNA follows: TGCAGTGCAATTAGCGGGGGGGCTGATGAGCAGTTCTTC. It specifies CSAISGGADEQFF.

This clonotype came up a few times. The gene calls are TRBV28 and TRBJ2-1, with 8 bases lining up with TRBD2. Germline lookup yields CDR1 MDHEN and CDR2 SYDVKM. The CDR3 sequence is 14 residues long. V shed 8 bases, J shed 8 bases, and the junction held 11 bases outside the gene matches. In nucleotides, the CDR3 is TGTGCCAGCGTGTTGGCGGGAGGTTTTTATGAGCAGTTCTTC. The encoded protein is CASVLAGGFYEQFF. The entire variable domain, with the rest obtained from reference TRBV28 and TRBJ2-1, is as follows: DVKVTQSSRYLVKRTGEKVFLECVQDMDHENMFWYRQDPGLGLRLIYFSYDVKMKEKGDIPEGYSVSREKKERFSLILESASTNQTSMYLCASVLAGGFYEQFFGPGTRLTVL.

This clonotype was observed a handful of times. The V and J genes are TRBV7-2 and TRBJ2-1; 9 bases map to TRBD2. Per the germline V gene, CDR1 is SGHTA and CDR2 is FQGNSA. The J segment lost 0 bases and the V segment lost 1 base, leaving 10 bases of the junction unmatched. The CDR3 consists of 19 residues. Here the CDR3 reads CASSLVDSGGASSYNEQFF. CDR3 coding DNA: TGTGCCAGCAGCTTAGTGGATAGCGGGGGAGCCAGCTCCTACAATGAGCAGTTCTTC.

The chain combines TRBV3-1 with TRBJ2-5; D unresolved. V was clipped by 0 bases and J by 2 bases, with 10 bases between them. The CDR3 contains 15 residues. Germline V gene data show CDR1 as LGHDT and CDR2 as YNNKEL (reference sequence). The CDR3 sequence is CASSQEARRQETQYF. As DNA, the CDR3 is TGTGCCAGCAGCCAAGAGGCAAGACGTCAAGAGACCCAGTACTTC.

This clonotype was found a few times. This chain links TRBV25-1 with TRBJ2-3; D is perhaps TRBD1 or TRBD2 (5 bases each). Germline values: CDR1 MGHDK, CDR2 SYGVNS. V lost 7 bases and J 7 bases, leaving 12 bases between the germline ends. The CDR3 totals 12 residues. Written as DNA, the CDR3 is TGTGCCAGCAACCAGGGAGTGAATACGCAGTATTTT. Its translation is CASNQGVNTQYF.

The rearrangement joins TRBV10-1 to TRBJ2-7; D is ambiguous. V gave up 3 bases and J gave up 1 base, with 7 bases separating them. CDR3 length equals 13 residues. Looked up from germline, CDR1 is WNHNN and CDR2 is SYGVQD (reference sequence). The CDR3 region is CASSDFRSYEQYF. The DNA of the CDR3 is TGCGCCAGCAGTGATTTTCGGTCCTACGAGCAGTACTTC.

V is TRBV7-6 and J is TRBJ1-2; 7 bases are a match to TRBD1. This CDR3 region has 17 residues. Looked up from germline, CDR1 is SGHVS and CDR2 is FNYEAQ. The J segment lost 4 bases and the V segment lost 5 bases, leaving 16 bases of the junction unmatched. DNA of the CDR3: TGTGCCAGCAGCCCCCGGTTGGGGGACAGAGTGAGCTATGGCTACACCTTC. This gives the protein CASSPRLGDRVSYGYTF. Full variable domain (outside the CDR3, taken from reference TRBV7-6 and TRBJ1-2): GAGVSQSPRYKVTKRGQDVALRCDPISGHVSLYWYRQALGQGPEFLTYFNYEAQQDKSGLPNDRFSAERPEGSISTLTIQRTEQRDSAMYRCASSPRLGDRVSYGYTFGSGTRLTVV.

The CDR3 loop reads CASFKGGVYGYTF. CDR3 DNA sequence: TGTGCCAGCTTCAAGGGCGGGGTTTATGGCTACACCTTC. The chain recombines TRBV6-6 with TRBJ1-2, with no clear D. V was pared by 8 bases and J by 5 bases, with 15 bases between. CDR3 length equals 13 residues. Germline V CDR1 and CDR2: MNHNY, SVGAGI (reference sequence).

This clonotype was found many times. This sequence joins TRBV7-2 and TRBJ2-1, with D maybe TRBD2 (6 bases). Germline V gene sequence: CDR1 SGHTA, CDR2 FQGNSA. The CDR3 totals 11 residues. Trimming took off 5 bases at V and 10 bases at J, with 9 bases between the two ends. The CDR3 loop reads CASSPGLEQFF. CDR3 DNA: TGTGCCAGCAGCCCAGGACTAGAGCAGTTCTTC. The entire variable domain, with the rest obtained from reference TRBV7-2 and TRBJ2-1, is as follows: GAGVSQSPSNKVTEKGKDVELRCDPISGHTALYWYRQSLGQGLEFLIYFQGNSAPDKSGLPSDRFSAERTGGSVSTLTIQRTQQEDSAVYLCASSPGLEQFFGPGTRLTVL.

V gene TRBV5-1 combines with J gene TRBJ2-5; 9 bases are a match to TRBD2. From germline, CDR1 is SGHRS and CDR2 YFSETQ. The CDR3 length is 15 residues. Trimming at V came to 4 bases and at J to 4 bases, leaving 8 bases not matched to a gene. The CDR3 spells CASSTAGGIGETQYF. Here the CDR3 DNA reads TGCGCCAGCAGCACAGCGGGAGGAATAGGAGAGACCCAGTACTTC.